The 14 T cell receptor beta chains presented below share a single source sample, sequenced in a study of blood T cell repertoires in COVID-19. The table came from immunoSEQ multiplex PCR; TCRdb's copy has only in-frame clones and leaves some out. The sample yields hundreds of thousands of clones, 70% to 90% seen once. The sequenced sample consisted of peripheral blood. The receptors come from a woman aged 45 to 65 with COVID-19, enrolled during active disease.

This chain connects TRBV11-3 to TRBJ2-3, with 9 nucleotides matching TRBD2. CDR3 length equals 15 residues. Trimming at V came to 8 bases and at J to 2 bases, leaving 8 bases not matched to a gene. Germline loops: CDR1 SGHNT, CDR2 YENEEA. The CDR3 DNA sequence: TGTGCCAGCGGAACCAGCGGGGGGAACACAGATACGCAGTATTTT. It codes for CASGTSGGNTDTQYF.

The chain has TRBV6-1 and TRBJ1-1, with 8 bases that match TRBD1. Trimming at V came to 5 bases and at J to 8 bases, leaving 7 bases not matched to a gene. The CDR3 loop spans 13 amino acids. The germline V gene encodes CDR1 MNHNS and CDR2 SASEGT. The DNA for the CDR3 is TGTGCCAGCAGTCATAGGACAGGGCACGAAGCTTTCTTT. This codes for CASSHRTGHEAFF.

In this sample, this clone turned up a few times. The chain's CDR3 is CASSLEGAPRTNEKLFF. CDR3 bases: TGTGCCAGCAGCTTGGAGGGGGCGCCCCGGACTAATGAAAAACTGTTTTTT. V usage is TRBV5-4 and J usage is TRBJ1-4; 7 nucleotides agree with TRBD1. CDR1 SGHNT and CDR2 YYREEE come from the germline V gene (reference sequence). CDR3 length equals 17 residues. V shed 0 bases and J 2 bases; nucleotides not matched to a gene: 7. The entire variable domain, with the rest obtained from reference TRBV5-4 and TRBJ1-4, is as follows: ETGVTQSPTHLIKTRGQQVTLRCSSQSGHNTVSWYQQALGQGPQFIFQYYREEENGRGNFPPRFSGLQFPNYSSELNVNALELDDSALYLCASSLEGAPRTNEKLFFGSGTQLSVL.

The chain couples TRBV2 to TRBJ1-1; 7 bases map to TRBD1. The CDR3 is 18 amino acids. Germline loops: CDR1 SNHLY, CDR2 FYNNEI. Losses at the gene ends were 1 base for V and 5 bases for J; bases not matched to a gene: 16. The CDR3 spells CASSEGFLGTDLRTEAFF. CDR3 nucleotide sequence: TGTGCCAGCAGTGAAGGGTTTTTGGGGACAGACTTAAGGACTGAAGCTTTCTTT. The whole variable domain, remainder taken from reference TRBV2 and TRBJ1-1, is EPEVTQTPSHQVTQMGQEVILRCVPISNHLYFYWYRQILGQKVEFLVSFYNNEISEKSEIFDDQFSVERPDGSNFTLKIRSTKLEDSAMYFCASSEGFLGTDLRTEAFFGQGTRLTVV.

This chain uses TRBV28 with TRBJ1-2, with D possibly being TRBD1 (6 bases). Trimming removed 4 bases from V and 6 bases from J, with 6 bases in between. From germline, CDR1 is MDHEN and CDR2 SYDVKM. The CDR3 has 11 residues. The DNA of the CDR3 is TGTGCCAGCAGTTACAGGGATGGCTACACCTTC. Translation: CASSYRDGYTF.

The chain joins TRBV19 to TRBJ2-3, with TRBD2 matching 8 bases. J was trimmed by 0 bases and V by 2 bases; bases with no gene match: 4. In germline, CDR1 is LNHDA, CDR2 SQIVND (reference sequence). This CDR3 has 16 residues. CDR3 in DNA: TGTGCCAGTAGTATAAGGCGGGAGGCCAGCACAGATACGCAGTATTTT. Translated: CASSIRREASTDTQYF.

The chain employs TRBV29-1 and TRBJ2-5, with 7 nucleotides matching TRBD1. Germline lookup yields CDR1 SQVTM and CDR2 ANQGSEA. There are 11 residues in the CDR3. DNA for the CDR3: TGCAGTCACCGGGACAGTGAGACCCAGTACTTC. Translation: CSHRDSETQYF.

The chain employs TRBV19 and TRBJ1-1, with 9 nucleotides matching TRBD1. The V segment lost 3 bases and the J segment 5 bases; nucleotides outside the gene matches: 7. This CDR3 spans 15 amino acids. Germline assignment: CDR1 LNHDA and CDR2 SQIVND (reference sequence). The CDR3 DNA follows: TGTGCCAGTAGTATTAGCCCACAGGGGGCTACTGAAGCTTTCTTT. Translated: CASSISPQGATEAFF.

The chain's CDR3 is CASSYGLAAGNTIYF. The CDR3 bases are TGTGCCAGCAGTTACGGGTTGGCAGCTGGAAACACCATATATTTT. The chain recombines TRBV28 with TRBJ1-3, with D hard to call. CDR1 is MDHEN, CDR2 SYDVKM, per germline. V was cut by 4 bases and J by 2 bases, with 12 bases left in between. The CDR3 spans 15 residues.

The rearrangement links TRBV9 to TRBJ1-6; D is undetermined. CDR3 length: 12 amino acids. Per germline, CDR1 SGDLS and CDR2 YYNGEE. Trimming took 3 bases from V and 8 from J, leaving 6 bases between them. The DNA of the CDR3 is TGTGCCAGCAGCGCTGGAGATTCACCCCTCCACTTT. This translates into CASSAGDSPLHF.

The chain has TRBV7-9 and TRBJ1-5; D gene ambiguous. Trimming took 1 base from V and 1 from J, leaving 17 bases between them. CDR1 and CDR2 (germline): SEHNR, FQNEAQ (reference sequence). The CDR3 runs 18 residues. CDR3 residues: CASSLGSGSVPSNQPQHF. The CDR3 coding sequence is TGTGCCAGCAGCTTAGGGTCGGGAAGCGTACCGAGCAATCAGCCCCAGCATTTT.

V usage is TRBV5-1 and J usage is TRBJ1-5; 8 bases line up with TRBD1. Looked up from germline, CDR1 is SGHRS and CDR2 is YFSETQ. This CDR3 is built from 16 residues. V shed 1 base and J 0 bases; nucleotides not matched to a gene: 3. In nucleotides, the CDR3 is TGCGCCAGCAGCTTGTCAGGGGGCAATAGCAATCAGCCCCAGCATTTT. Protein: CASSLSGGNSNQPQHF.

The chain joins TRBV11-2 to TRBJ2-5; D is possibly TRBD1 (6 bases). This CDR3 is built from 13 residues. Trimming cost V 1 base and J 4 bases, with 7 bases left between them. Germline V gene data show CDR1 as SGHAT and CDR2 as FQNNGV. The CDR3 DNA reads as TGTGCCAGCAGCTTAGGGGGGCTAGAGACCCAGTACTTC. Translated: CASSLGGLETQYF.

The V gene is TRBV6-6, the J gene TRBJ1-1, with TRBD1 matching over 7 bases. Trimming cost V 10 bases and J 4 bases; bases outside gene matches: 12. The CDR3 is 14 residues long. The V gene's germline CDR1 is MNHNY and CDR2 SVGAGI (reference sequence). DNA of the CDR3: TGTGCCACCGACAGGGCAAGTCTGGGCACTGAAGCTTTCTTT. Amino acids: CATDRASLGTEAFF.